This T cell receptor (beta chain) is drawn from a study of tumor-infiltrating lymphocytes in primary liver carcinoma. The V segment lost 5 bases and the J segment 2 bases; nucleotides outside the gene matches: 4. The CDR3 spans 14 residues. CDR1 and CDR2 (germline): SNHLY, FYNNEI. At least ten counts were recorded for this clonotype. The investigators made TCR beta cDNA from about 510 ng total RNA, using a constant-region primer. It was through three nested multiplex PCR rounds of slightly modified ARM-PCR that TCR beta libraries arose. Running 9 to 11 cycles apiece, the first two PCR rounds relied on TRBV1-TRBV30 forward primers together with a C-beta reverse primer. A single record per CDR3 protein comes from TCRdb applying MiXCR to the multiplex PCR reads. The profile shows about 50,000 distinct CDR3 sequences, around 73% of them singletons. Co-extraction yielded RNA and DNA from about 20-30 mg of unsorted bulk tissue. HBV chronically infected the treatment-naive patients.

This sequence was found in a man in his forties with primary liver carcinoma and hepatitis B virus infection. Sequencing was carried out using liver tumor tissue from sampling region 5. Sample subset: tumor region T5, tumor centre. The V call is TRBV2, the J call TRBJ2-3; TRBD1 matches 7 bases. DNA of the CDR3: TGTGCCAGCAGTAAGACAGGGTTCACAGATACGCAGTATTTT. It translates to CASSKTGFTDTQYF.